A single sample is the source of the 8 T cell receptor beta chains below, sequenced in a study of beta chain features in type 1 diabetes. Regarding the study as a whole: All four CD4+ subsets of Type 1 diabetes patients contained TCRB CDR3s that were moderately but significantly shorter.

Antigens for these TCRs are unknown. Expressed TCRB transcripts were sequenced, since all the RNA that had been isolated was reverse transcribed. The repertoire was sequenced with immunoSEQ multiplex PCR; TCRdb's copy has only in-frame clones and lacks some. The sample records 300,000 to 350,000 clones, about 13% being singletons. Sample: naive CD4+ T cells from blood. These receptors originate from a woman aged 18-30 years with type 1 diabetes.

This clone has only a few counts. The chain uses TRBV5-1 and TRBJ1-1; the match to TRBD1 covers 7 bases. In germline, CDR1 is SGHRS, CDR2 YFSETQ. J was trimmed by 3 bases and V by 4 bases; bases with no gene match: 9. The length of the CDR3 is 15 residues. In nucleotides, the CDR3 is TGCGCCAGCAGCCCACCTACAGGGGCGGACACTGAAGCTTTCTTT. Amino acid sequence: CASSPPTGADTEAFF.

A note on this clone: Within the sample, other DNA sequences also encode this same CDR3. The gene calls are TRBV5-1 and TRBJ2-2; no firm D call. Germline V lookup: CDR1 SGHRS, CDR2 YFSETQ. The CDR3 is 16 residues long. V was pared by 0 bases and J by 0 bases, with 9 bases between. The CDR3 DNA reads TGCGCCAGCAGCTTGGGCCTCCGGGCGAACACCGGGGAGCTGTTTTTT. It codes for CASSLGLRANTGELFF.

In DNA, the CDR3 is TGTGCCAGCTCACCAATCGGGGACAGGGTCGAGCAGTACGTC. This sequence encodes CASSPIGDRVEQYV. The genes are TRBV18 and TRBJ2-7, with 9 positions matching TRBD1. With V trimmed by 2 bases and J by 6 bases, 5 bases remained unmatched. The CDR3 runs to 14 residues. CDR1 is KGHSH, CDR2 LQKENI, per germline.

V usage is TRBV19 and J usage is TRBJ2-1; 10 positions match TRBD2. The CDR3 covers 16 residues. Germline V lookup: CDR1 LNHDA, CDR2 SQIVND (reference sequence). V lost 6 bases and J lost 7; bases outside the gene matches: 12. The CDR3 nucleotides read TGTGCCAGTAGCTCTAGCGGGAGTCCCTCGTGGAATGAGCAGTTCTTC. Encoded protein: CASSSSGSPSWNEQFF.

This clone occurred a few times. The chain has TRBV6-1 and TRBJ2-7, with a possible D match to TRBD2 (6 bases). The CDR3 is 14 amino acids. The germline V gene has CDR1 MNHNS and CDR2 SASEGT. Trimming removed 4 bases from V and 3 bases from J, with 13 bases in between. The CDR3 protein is CASSAAGRDYEQYV. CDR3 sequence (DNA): TGTGCCAGCAGTGCCGCGGGACGGGACTACGAGCAGTACGTC.

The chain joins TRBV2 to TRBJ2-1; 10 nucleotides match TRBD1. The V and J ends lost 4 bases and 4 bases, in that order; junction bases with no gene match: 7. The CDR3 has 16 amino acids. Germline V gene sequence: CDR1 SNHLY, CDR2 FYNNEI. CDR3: CASSGQGAIKYNEQFF. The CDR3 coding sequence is TGTGCCAGCAGTGGACAGGGGGCGATTAAGTACAATGAGCAGTTCTTC.

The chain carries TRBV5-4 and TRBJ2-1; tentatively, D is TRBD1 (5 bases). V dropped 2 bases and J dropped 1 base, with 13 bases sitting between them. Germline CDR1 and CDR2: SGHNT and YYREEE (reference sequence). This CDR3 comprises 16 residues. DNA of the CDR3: TGTGCCAGCAGCTTACCCCAGGGTCAATCCTACAATGAGCAGTTCTTC. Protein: CASSLPQGQSYNEQFF.

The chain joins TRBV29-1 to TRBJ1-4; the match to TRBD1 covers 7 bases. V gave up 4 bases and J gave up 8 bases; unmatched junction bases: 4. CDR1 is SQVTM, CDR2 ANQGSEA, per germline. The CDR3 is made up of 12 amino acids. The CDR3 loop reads CSVVQGSEKLFF. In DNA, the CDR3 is TGCAGCGTTGTACAGGGGAGCGAAAAACTGTTTTTT.